Sequencing of this T cell receptor beta chain was carried out in a study of read filtering for tumor transcriptome and immune sequencing. As for the study in general: RNA-seq yielded only roughly 85 to 1,400 TCR reads, IR-seq about 4.05 to 11 million. Study-wide results and caveats: This fraction held mixed bone marrow immune cells after CD138-negative sorting.

This clonotype was seen many times. The antigen remains undetermined. The library was built from roughly 400 ng RNA with molecular barcoded adaptors for alpha/delta and beta/gamma chains. A single record per CDR3 protein comes from TCRdb applying MiXCR to the reads. The sample has tens of thousands of distinct CDR3 sequences, approximately 13% seen once. Germline V gene lookup returns CDR1 DFQATT and CDR2 SNEGSKA (reference sequence). This CDR3 is 15 amino acids long. The J segment lost 0 bases and the V segment lost 2 bases, leaving 3 bases of the junction unmatched. J is TRBJ2-1 and V is TRBV20-1; 8 nucleotides align to TRBD2. This receptor was taken from a donor over 35 with multiple myeloma. Specimen: a population of CD138-negative cells sorted from bone marrow. CDR3 amino acids: CSARSGRVSYNEQFF. Here the CDR3 DNA reads TGCAGTGCTAGATCCGGGAGGGTCTCCTACAATGAGCAGTTCTTC.